This T cell receptor (beta chain) was retrieved from a study of early T cells in non-severe SARS-CoV-2 infection. V lost 4 bases to trimming and J lost 4 bases, with 12 bases between them. CDR1 and CDR2 (germline): DFQATT, SNEGSKA (reference sequence). CDR3 length: 13 residues. One entry per CDR3 protein, called by TCRdb with MiXCR from the 5' RACE reads. In the table there are some 100,000 distinct CDR3 sequences, roughly 15% of which are singletons. Sequenced material: whole blood. This TCR derives from an adult who was a healthcare worker with PCR-confirmed SARS-CoV-2 infection or an uninfected control (not recorded which). The V call is TRBV20-1, the J call TRBJ2-3; D is possibly TRBD1 or TRBD2 (6 bases each). This chain's CDR3 is CSATVGGADTQYF. The CDR3 DNA sequence: TGCAGTGCTACCGTCGGGGGCGCAGATACGCAGTATTTT.